The T cell receptor (beta chain) described here comes from a study of T-cell reconstitution after alpha-beta-depleted transplantation in children. At least ten counts were recorded for this clonotype. J was trimmed by 9 bases and V by 2 bases; bases with no gene match: 10. Germline assignment: CDR1 LGHNA and CDR2 YNFKEQ. The CDR3 covers 15 residues. A library of TCRbeta sequences, prepared with unique molecular identifiers, was generated. A single record per CDR3 protein comes from TCRdb applying MiXCR to the PCR reads. Of about 610,000 distinct CDR3 sequences in the sample, approximately 10% are singletons; the top ten hold roughly 4%.

The chain joins TRBV4-2 to TRBJ2-1, with TRBD1 matching over 7 bases. This material consisted of PBMCs from the stem cell graft donor, taken from the stem cell graft. The clonotype was recovered from a human donor who donated a stem cell graft to a child with acute myeloid leukemia. The CDR3 DNA reads as TGTGCCAGCAGCCAATACCCGACAGGGAGCAGTGAGCAGTTCTTC. Translating it yields CASSQYPTGSSEQFF.